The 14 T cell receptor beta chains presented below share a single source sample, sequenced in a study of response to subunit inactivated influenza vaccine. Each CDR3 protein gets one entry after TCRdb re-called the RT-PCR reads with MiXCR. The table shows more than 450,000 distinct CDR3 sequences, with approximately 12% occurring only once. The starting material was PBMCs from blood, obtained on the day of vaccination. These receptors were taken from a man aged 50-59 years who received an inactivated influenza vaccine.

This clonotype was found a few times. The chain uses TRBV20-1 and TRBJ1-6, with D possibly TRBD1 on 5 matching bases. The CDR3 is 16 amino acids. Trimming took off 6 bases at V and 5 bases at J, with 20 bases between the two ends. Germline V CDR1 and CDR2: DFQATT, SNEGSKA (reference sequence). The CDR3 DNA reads TGCAGTGCCCACACCCCCTCGGGACCCGATAATTCACCCCTCCACTTT. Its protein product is CSAHTPSGPDNSPLHF.

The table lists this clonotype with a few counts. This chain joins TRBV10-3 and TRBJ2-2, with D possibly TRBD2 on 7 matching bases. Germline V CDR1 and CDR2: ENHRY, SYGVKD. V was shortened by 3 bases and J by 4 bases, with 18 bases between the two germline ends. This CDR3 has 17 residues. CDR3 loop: CAISEGGGILGTGELFF. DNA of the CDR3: TGTGCCATCAGTGAAGGGGGAGGGATACTCGGCACCGGGGAGCTGTTTTTT.

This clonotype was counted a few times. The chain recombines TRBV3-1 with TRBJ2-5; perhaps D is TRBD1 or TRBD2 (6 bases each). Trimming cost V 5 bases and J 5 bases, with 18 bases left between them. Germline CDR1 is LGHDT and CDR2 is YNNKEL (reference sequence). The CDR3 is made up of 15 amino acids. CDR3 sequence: CASSGGGLGEETQYF. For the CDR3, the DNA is TGTGCCAGCAGCGGTGGGGGGCTGGGGGAGGAGACCCAGTACTTC.

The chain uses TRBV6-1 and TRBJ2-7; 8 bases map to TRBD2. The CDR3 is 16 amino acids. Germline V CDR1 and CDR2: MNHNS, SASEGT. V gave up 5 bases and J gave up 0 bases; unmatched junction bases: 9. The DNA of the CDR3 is TGTGCCAGCAGTCCCGGGTCGGGAGGGAACTCCTACGAGCAGTACTTC. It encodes CASSPGSGGNSYEQYF.

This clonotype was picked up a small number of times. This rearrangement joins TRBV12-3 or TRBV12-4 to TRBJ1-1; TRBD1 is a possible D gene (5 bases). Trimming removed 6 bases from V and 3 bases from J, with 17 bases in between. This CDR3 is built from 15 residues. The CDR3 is CASRDPQGFDTEAFF. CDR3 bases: TGTGCCAGCAGAGACCCCCAGGGATTCGACACTGAAGCTTTCTTT.

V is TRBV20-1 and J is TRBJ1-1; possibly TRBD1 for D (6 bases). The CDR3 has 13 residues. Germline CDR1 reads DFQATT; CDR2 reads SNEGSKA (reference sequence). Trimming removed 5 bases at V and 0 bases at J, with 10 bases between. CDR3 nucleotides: TGCAGTGCTCGGACAGAATTGAACACTGAAGCTTTCTTT. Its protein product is CSARTELNTEAFF.

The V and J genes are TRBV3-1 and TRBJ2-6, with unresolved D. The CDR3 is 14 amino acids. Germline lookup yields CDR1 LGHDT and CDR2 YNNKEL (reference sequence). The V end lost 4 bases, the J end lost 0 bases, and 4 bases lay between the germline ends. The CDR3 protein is CASSPFSGANVLTF. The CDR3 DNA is TGTGCCAGCAGCCCATTCTCTGGGGCCAACGTCCTGACTTTC.

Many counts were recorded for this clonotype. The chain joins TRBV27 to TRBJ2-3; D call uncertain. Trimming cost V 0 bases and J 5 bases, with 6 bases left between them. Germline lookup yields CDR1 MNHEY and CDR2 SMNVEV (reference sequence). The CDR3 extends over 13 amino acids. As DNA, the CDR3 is TGTGCCAGCAGTTTATCGCTGGTAGATACGCAGTATTTT. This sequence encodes CASSLSLVDTQYF.

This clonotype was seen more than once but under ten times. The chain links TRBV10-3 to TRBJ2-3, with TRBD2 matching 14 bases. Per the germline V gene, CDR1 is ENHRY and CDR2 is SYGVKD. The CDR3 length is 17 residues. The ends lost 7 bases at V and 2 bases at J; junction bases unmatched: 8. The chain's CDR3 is CAIKRGLAGALTDTQYF. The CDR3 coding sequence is TGTGCCATCAAAAGGGGACTAGCGGGGGCCCTCACAGATACGCAGTATTTT.

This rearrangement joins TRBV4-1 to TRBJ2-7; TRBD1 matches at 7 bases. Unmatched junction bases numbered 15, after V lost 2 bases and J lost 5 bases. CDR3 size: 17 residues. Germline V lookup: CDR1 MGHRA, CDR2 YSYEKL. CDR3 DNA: TGCGCCAGCAGCCAAAACCCGGTGAGGGGGCGAACCCACGAGCAGTACTTC. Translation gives CASSQNPVRGRTHEQYF.

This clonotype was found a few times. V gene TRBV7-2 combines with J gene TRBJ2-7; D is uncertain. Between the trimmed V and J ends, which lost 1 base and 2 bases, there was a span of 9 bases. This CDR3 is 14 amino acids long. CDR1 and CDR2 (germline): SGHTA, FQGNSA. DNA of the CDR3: TGTGCCAGCAGCTTAGGCAACACACCCTACGAGCAGTACTTC. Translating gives CASSLGNTPYEQYF.

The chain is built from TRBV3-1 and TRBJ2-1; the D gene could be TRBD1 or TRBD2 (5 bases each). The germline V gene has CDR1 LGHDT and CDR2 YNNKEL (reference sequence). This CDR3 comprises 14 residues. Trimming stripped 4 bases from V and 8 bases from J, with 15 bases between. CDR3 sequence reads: CASSPIEGSYEQFF. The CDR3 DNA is TGTGCCAGCAGCCCGATCGAGGGGTCCTATGAGCAGTTCTTC.

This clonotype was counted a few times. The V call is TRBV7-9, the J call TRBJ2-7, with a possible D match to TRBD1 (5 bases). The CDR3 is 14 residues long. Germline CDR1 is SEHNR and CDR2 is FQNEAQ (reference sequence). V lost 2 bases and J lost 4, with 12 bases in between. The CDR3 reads CASSLRGQIYEQYF. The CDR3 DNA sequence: TGTGCCAGCAGCTTAAGAGGACAAATTTACGAGCAGTACTTC.

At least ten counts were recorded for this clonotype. The CDR3 region has the DNA TGTGCCTGGACAGGACAGGGCCGGAATATTCATGGCTACACCTTC. Protein: CAWTGQGRNIHGYTF. This chain uses TRBV30 with TRBJ1-2; 8 nucleotides line up with TRBD1. Trimming took 4 bases from V and 6 from J; bases not matched to a gene: 13. Germline V CDR1 and CDR2: GTSNPN, SVGIG (reference sequence). The CDR3 is 15 residues long.